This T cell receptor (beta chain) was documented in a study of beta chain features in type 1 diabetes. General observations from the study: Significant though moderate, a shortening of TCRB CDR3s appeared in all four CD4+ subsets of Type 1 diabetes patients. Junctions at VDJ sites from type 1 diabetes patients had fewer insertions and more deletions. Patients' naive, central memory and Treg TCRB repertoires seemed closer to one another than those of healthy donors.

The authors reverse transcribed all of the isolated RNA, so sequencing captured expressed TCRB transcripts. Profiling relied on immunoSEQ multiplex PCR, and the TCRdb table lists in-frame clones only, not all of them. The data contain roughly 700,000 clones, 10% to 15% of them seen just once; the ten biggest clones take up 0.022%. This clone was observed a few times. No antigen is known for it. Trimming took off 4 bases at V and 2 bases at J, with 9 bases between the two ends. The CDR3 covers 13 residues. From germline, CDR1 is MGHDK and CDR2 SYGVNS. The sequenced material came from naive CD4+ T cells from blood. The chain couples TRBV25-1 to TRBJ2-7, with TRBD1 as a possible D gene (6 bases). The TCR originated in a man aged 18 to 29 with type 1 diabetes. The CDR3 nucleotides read TGTGCCAGCAGTGTCACAGGGACCTACGAGCAGTACTTC. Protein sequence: CASSVTGTYEQYF.